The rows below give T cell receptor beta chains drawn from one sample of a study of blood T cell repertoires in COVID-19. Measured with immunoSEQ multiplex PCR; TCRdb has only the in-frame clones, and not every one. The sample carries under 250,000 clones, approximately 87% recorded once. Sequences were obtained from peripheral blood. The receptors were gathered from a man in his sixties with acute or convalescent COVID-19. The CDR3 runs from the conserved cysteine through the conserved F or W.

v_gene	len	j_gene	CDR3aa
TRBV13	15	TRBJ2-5	CASTDGGQHQETQYF
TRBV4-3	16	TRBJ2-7	CASSQAFRGQGNEQYF
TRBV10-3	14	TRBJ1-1	CAISVTDLNTEAFF
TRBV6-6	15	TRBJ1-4	CASSTQGVANEKLFF
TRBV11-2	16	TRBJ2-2	CASSPGQARNTGELFF
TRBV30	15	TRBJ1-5	CAWSLNRGPNQPQHF
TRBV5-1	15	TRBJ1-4	CASSLAYGENEKLFF
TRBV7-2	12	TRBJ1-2	CASSLVGGGYTF
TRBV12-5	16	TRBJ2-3	CASGVGGNRDTDTQYF
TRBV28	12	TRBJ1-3	CASSSQGNTIYF
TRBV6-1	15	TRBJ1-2	CASSEDGTGVGGYTF
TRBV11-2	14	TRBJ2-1	CASSLGGRVGEQFF
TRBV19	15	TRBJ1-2	CASSPRQGSDYGYTF
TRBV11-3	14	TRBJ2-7	CASSLVQGSYEQYF
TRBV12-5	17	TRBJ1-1	CASGLVGGGLMNTEAFF
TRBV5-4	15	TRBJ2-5	CASSLPGGGQETQYF
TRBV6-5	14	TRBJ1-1	CASRLRDSATEAFF
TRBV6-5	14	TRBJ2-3	CASNRGDGTDTQYF
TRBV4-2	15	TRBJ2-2	CASSPARASGGELFF
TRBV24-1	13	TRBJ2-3	CATGHRGVDTQYF
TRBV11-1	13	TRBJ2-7	CASQLGRVGEQYF
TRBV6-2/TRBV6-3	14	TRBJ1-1	CASSYGGQDTEAFF
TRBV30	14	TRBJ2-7	CAWTSKGLAHEQYF
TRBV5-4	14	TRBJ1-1	CASSGKRAGFEAFF
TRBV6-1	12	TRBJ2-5	CASSETRETQYF
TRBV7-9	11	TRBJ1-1	CASRGEGEAFF
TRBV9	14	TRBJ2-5	CASSVEQFQETQYF
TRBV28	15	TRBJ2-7	CASSLWQESSYEQYF
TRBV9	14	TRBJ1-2	CASAYGGPHYGYTF
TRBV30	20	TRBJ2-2	CAWGKGPGRGGSRATGELFF
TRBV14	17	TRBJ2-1	CASSRTSGRMSGNEQFF
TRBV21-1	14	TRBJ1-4	CASDNLHSRGKLFF
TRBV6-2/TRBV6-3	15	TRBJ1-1	CASSSQGVGTTEAFF
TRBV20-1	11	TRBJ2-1	CSARLYNEQFF
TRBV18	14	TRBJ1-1	CASSQGQENTEAFF
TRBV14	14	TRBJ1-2	CASSPGTGNYGYTF
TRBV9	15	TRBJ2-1	CASSLVSGSLSEQFF
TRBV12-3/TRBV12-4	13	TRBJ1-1	CASSLTGETEAFF
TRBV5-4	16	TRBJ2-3	CASSGGTSASTDTQYF
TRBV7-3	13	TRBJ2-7	CASSQGTGFEQYF
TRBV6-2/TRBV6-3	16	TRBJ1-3	CASSHQAGTVGNTIYF
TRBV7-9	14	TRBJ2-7	CASTPTSGTYEQYF
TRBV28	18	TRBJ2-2	CASSPLRGAGGYTGELFF
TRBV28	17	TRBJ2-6	CASTRNPSGTGVNVLTF
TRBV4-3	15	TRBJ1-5	CASSQDRDRNQPQHF
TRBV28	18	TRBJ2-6	CASSSGLAGGSGANVLTF
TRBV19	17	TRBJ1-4	CASSTDRGSATNEKLFF
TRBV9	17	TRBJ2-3	CASSAVGTSVSTDTQYF
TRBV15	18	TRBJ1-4	CATSRGIEPGDEREKLFF
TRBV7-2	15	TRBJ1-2	CASSLVSGAFYGYTF
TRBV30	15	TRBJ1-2	CAWISRTGGAGGYTF